The entry that follows covers one T cell receptor (beta chain) sequence. Its antigen is not known. This sample was included in a study of OX40 agonist ivuxolimab in advanced cancers. Study-wide context: Head and neck, renal cell, melanoma or hepatocellular carcinoma were the cancers that dose-escalation patients had.

TCRdb's table, derived via immunoSEQ multiplex PCR, lists solely in-frame clones and lacks some. The data contain tens of thousands of clones, 80% to 90% of them singletons. With 8 bases removed from V and 1 base from J, the gap between germline ends came to 6 bases. Germline values: CDR1 MDHEN, CDR2 SYDVKM. The CDR3 sequence is 12 residues long. Regarding the study as a whole: CD8+ T cells (on average) carried more expanded clones than CD4+ T cells.

Autoimmune disease history or systemic immunosuppression barred patients. This sequence was found in an adult with an advanced solid tumor such as melanoma, head and neck, liver or kidney cancer. Specimen: CD4+ or CD8+ T cells sorted from blood, collected in a trial of the OX40 agonist ivuxolimab. V and J are TRBV28 and TRBJ2-4; perhaps TRBD2 as D (6 bases). The CDR3 nucleotides read TGTGCCAGCCGGGAGGCCAAAAACATTCAGTACTTC. Protein sequence: CASREAKNIQYF.